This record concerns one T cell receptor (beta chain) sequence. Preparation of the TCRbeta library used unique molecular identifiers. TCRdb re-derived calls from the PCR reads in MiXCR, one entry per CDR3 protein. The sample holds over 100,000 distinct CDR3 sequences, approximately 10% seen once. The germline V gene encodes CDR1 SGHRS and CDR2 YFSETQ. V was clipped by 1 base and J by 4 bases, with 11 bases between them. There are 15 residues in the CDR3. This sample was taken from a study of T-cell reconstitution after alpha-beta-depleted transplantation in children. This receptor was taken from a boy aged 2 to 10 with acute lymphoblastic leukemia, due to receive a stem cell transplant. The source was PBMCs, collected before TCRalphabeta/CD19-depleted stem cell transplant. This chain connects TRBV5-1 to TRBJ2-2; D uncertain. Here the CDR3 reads CASSLIPKGTGELFF. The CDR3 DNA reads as TGCGCCAGCAGCTTGATCCCCAAAGGCACCGGGGAGCTGTTTTTT.